This T cell receptor beta chain stems from a study of T cells in lung cancer brain metastases. The wider study: Tobacco use history was present in about 85% of the roughly 20 patients, median about 38 pack-years. No interval therapy was given to about 90% of the roughly 20 patients. Primary and brain metastasis specimens were taken a median approximately 340 days apart.

V was clipped by 6 bases and J by 0 bases, with 9 bases between them. Germline CDR1 SNHLY, CDR2 FYNNEI. The CDR3 is made up of 15 amino acids. The data were produced by immunoSEQ multiplex PCR, yet TCRdb's version contains in-frame clones alone and is incomplete. The repertoire holds over a thousand clones, with around nine tenths as singletons. Sequencing input: tumor tissue from a brain metastasis. The receptor was isolated from a man aged 70-80 years with non-small cell lung cancer that had spread to the brain. The rearrangement links TRBV2 to TRBJ1-6; the D is unclear. In DNA, the CDR3 is TGTGCCAGCAGCCCAGAGAGCTCCTATAATTCACCCCTCCACTTT. Translating it yields CASSPESSYNSPLHF.